The subject of this entry is one T cell receptor beta chain. What it recognizes is unknown. One end of the junction fails to match germline, which may point to a read error. This entry is derived from a study of Graves' ophthalmopathy and Graves' hyperthyroidism. Study results and caveats: Cross-validated, the 13-signature model showed 87.88%/81.08% sensitivity/specificity, and 80%/75% in the test set. In blood, most expanded thyroid clonotypes above 0.001 frequency were also detected. For predicting ophthalmopathy progression, the model had 70.59% sensitivity and approximately 72% specificity.

The length of the CDR3 is 15 residues. Germline V gene data show CDR1 as MGHDK and CDR2 as SYGVNS. Amplifying from RNA transcripts, the study obtained TCR beta CDR3 regions. The workflow started with a first-round RT-PCR run with HTBI primers and then moved on to a second-round multiplex PCR. TCRdb re-derived calls from the multiplex PCR reads in MiXCR, one entry per CDR3 protein. The data contain hundreds of thousands of distinct CDR3 sequences, roughly 40% of them singletons. J is TRBJ1-6 and V is TRBV25-1, with a weak D call TRBD1 (5 bases). Sequences were obtained from peripheral blood. This TCR came from an adult man with Graves' ophthalmopathy. The DNA for the CDR3 is TGTGCCAGCAGTTCTCAGGGCGTAGATAATTCACTCCTCCACTTT. Amino acid sequence: CASSSQGVDNSLLHF.